The entry below gives a single T cell receptor (beta chain) sequence along with its context. Its recognized antigen is unknown. No qualities accompany the bases; no much larger clone lies one base away. CDR1 and CDR2, looked up from the germline V gene (reference sequence), are LNHDA and SQIVND. The trim is 6 bases for V and 3 bases for J, with a gap of 18 bases between the germline ends. Reading from cysteine to phenylalanine, the CDR3 counts 16 amino acids. Solely the CDR3 DNA is kept, with 48 bases framed from the first base. To sequence the TCRbeta CDR3 region, genomic DNA was isolated from the sorted cells. The immunoSEQ Assay was used to sequence the TCRbeta CDR3 regions. TCRdb carries this immuneACCESS record with in-frame sequences only. Its versions omit some clonotypes, under half of them owing to an unresolved V gene in the studies checked, with the rest unexplained. Here the sample has approximately 100,000 clones; 90% occur a single time. The ten largest make up more than 0.25% of the sample.

The trial excluded patients who had a history of autoimmune disease or were on systemic immunosuppression. Peripheral blood for TCR sequencing was drawn from every dose cohort at baseline, at cycle 4 day 1 and at cycle 7 day 1. The samples were drawn from a first-in-human, open-label, multicenter phase I dose-escalation trial of ivuxolimab. Adults with locally advanced or metastatic melanoma, renal cell, hepatocellular, or head and neck squamous cell carcinoma were enrolled in the trial. Before TCR sequencing, CD4+ and CD8+ T cells were separately sorted from peripheral blood. This entry is derived from a study of OX40 agonist ivuxolimab in advanced cancers. Study-wide context: Ivuxolimab, which targeted the costimulatory receptor OX40 (CD134), was an agonistic, fully human IgG2 monoclonal antibody. Prior anti-PD-1, anti-PD-L1 or anti-CTLA-4 therapy was permitted, and checkpoint inhibitors had been received by about 36% of dose-escalation patients. Intravenous ivuxolimab was administered to patients every 2 weeks at six dose levels: 0.01, 0.1, 0.3, 1.5, 3 and 10 mg/kg. Partial responses were achieved by three dose-escalation patients, of whom one had hepatocellular carcinoma and two had cutaneous melanoma. The paper describes the monotherapy dose-escalation part (N of about 47 patients) of the phase I trial of ivuxolimab. In the dose-escalation cohort, 82.7% of patients were male, and the mean age was around 60 years, with a range of about 23 to 80. Among the 52 dose-escalation patients, some 20 had hepatocellular carcinoma, roughly 15 melanoma, 9 renal cell carcinoma and 9 head and neck cancer. The point of sequencing TCRbeta in the periphery was to test whether ivuxolimab changed TCR sequence diversity and drove clonal T-cell expansion.

Overall study results and their limits: Low levels of normalized T-cell clonal expansion were also shown by some nonresponding patients. At doses from 0.1 to 3.0 mg/kg, clonal expansion was seen in both CD4+ and CD8+ blood T cells between baseline and week 6. The antigen specificity of the clonally expanded peripheral T cells was not determined. After ivuxolimab, expanded clones were on average more numerous among CD8+ T cells than among CD4+ T cells. In the 0.1-3.0 mg/kg groups, partial responders were among the patients with the lowest normalized peripheral clonal expansion, particularly in CD8+ T cells.

The clonotype comes from an adult with an advanced solid tumor such as melanoma, head and neck, liver or kidney cancer. Here the chain combines TRBV19 and TRBJ1-5, and possibly TRBD1, on 6 matching bases. The sequenced sample was CD4+ or CD8+ T cells sorted from blood, obtained in a trial of the OX40 agonist ivuxolimab. The sequence in DNA is TGTGCCAGTAGAGCCGAGCGGCAGGGGATCAATCAGCCCCAGCATTTT. Its protein product is CASRAERQGINQPQHF.